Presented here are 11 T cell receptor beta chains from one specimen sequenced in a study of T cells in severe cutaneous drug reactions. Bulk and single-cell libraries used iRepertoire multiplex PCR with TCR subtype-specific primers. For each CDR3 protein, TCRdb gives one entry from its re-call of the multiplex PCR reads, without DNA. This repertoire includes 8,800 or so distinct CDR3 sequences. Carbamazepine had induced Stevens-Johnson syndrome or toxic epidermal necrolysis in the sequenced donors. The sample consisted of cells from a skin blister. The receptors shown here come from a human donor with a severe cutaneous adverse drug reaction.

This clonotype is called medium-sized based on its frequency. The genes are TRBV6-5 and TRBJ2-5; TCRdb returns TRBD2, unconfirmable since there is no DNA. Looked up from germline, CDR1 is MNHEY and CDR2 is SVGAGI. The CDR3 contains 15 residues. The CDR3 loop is CASSKSGRAFETQYF.

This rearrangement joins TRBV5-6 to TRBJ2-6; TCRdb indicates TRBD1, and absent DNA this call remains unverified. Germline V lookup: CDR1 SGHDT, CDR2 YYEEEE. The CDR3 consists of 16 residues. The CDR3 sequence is CASSFRGLGGANVLTF.

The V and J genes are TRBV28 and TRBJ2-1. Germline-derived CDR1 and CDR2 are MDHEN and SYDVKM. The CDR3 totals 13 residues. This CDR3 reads CASSLGIYNEQFF.

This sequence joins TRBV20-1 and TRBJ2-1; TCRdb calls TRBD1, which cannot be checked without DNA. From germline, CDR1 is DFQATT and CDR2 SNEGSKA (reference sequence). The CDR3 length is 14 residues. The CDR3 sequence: CSATQGLQGNEQFF.

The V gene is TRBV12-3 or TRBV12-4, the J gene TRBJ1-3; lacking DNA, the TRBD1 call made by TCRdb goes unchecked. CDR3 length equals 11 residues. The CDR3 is CASTSGDILYF.

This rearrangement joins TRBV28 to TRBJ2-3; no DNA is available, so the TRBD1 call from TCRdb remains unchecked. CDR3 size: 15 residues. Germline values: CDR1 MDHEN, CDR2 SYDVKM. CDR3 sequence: CASTETGALTDTQYF.

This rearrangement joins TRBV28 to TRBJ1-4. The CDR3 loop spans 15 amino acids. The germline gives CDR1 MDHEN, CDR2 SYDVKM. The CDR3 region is CASSLSPGVNEKLFF.

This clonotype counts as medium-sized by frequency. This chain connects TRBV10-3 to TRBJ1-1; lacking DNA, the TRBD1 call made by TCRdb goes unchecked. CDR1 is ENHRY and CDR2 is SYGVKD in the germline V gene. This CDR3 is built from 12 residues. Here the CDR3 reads CAITEGGPEAFF.

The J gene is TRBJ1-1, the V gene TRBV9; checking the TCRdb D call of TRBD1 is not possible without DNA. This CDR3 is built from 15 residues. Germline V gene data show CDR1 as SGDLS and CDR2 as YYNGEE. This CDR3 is CASSAWGDRDTEAFF.

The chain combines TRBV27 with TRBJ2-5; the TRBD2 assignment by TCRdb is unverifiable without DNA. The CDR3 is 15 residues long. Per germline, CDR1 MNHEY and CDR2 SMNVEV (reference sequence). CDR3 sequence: CASSFPQGVGETQYF.

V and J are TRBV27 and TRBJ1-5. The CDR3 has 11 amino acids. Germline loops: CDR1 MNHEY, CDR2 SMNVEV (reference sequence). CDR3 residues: CASSSYQPQHF.